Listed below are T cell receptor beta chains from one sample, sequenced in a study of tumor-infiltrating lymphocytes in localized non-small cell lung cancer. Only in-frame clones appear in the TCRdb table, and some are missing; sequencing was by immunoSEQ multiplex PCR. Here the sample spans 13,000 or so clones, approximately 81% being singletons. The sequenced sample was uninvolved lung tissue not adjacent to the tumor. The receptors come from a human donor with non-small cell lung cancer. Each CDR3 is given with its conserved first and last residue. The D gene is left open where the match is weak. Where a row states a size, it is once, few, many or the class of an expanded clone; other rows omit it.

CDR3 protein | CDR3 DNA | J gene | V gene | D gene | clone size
CAISEVGPAGANNEQFF | TGTGCCATCAGTGAAGTTGGTCCGGCGGGGGCGAACAATGAGCAGTTCTTC | TRBJ2-1 | TRBV10-3 | NA | NA
CATSYGGGGIPYEQYF | TGTGCCACCTCCTACGGGGGGGGAGGGATCCCCTACGAGCAGTACTTC | TRBJ2-7 | TRBV10-3 | TRBD2 | NA
CASSLAVTNTEAFF | TGCGCCAGCAGCTTGGCCGTCACAAACACTGAAGCTTTCTTT | TRBJ1-1 | TRBV5-1 | NA | NA
CASSLFMGAGNIETQYF | TGTGCCAGCAGTTTATTTATGGGGGCAGGGAACATCGAGACCCAGTACTTC | TRBJ2-5 | TRBV28 | NA | NA
CASSYSAGQGHEQYF | TGTGCCAGCAGTTACTCTGCGGGGCAAGGGCACGAGCAGTACTTC | TRBJ2-7 | TRBV6-6 | NA | NA
CSVGTSGWSYEQYF | TGCAGCGTAGGGACTAGCGGGTGGTCATACGAGCAGTACTTC | TRBJ2-7 | TRBV29-1 | TRBD2 | NA
CAWSKDRGTYNSPLHF | TGTGCCTGGAGTAAGGACAGGGGGACATATAATTCACCCCTCCACTTT | TRBJ1-6 | TRBV30 | TRBD1 | NA
CASSIGQPQSYEQYF | TGTGCCAGTAGTATTGGGCAGCCGCAGTCCTACGAGCAGTACTTC | TRBJ2-7 | TRBV19 | NA | few
CASSRQQGYEQFF | TGTGCCAGCAGCCGACAACAGGGTTATGAGCAGTTCTTC | TRBJ2-1 | TRBV14 | NA | NA
CASNTDRGRVGANVLTF | TGTGCCAGCAATACGGACAGGGGGCGCGTTGGGGCCAACGTCCTGACTTTC | TRBJ2-6 | TRBV28 | TRBD1 | NA
CATSSRGGETQYF | TGTGCCACCAGCAGTAGGGGGGGGGAGACCCAGTACTTC | TRBJ2-5 | TRBV15 | NA | medium-sized
CASSDPPSGPSYNEQFF | TGCGCCAGCAGCGATCCTCCTAGCGGACCTTCCTACAATGAGCAGTTCTTC | TRBJ2-1 | TRBV5-1 | TRBD2 | NA
CASSHRPSGEITYNEQFF | TGCGCCAGCAGCCATCGGCCTAGCGGGGAGATAACCTACAATGAGCAGTTCTTC | TRBJ2-1 | TRBV4-1 | TRBD2 | NA